A single sample gave rise to the 4 T cell receptor beta chains below, sequenced in a study of T cells in Graves' hyperthyroidism and ophthalmopathy. The CDR3 regions of TCR beta were amplified from RNA transcripts. Carried out on the TCR CDR3, a first-round RT-PCR used the HTBI primer set. TCRdb fed the multiplex PCR reads into MiXCR, producing one record per CDR3 protein. The sample includes 330,000 or so distinct CDR3 sequences, over 15% of them seen just once. The sample comprised blood. These receptors were taken from a woman in her forties with Graves' ophthalmopathy.

This clonotype was detected only a few times. V is TRBV6-1 and J is TRBJ2-7; no clear D. The CDR3 sequence is 15 residues long. The V gene lost 6 bases and the J gene lost 0 bases, with 15 bases spanning the gap. Germline loops: CDR1 MNHNS, CDR2 SASEGT. The CDR3 DNA reads as TGTGCCAGCAGCGACGGGCGGTTGAGCTCCTACGAGCAGTACTTC. Amino acids: CASSDGRLSSYEQYF.

This clonotype has at least ten counts. V is TRBV30 and J is TRBJ1-5; the D is unclear. V lost 0 bases and J 7 bases, leaving 7 bases between the germline ends. Germline V lookup: CDR1 GTSNPN, CDR2 SVGIG (reference sequence). This CDR3 has 12 residues. In nucleotides, the CDR3 is TGTGCCTGGAGTGTGAAATCCCAGCCCCAGCATTTT. Translating gives CAWSVKSQPQHF.

This clonotype was found many times. The V and J genes are TRBV7-2 and TRBJ1-2, with 9 bases fitting TRBD1. The length of the CDR3 is 14 residues. The ends lost 5 bases at V and 4 bases at J; junction bases unmatched: 5. The germline V gene has CDR1 SGHTA and CDR2 FQGNSA. The CDR3 spells CASSNGQGSYGYTF. CDR3 in DNA: TGTGCCAGCAGCAACGGACAGGGGAGCTATGGCTACACCTTC.

The genes are TRBV7-8 and TRBJ2-7; TRBD2 might be the D (5 bases). CDR1 is SGHVS, CDR2 FQNEAQ, per germline. CDR3 length equals 17 residues. The germline V and J ends were trimmed by 5 bases and 2 bases, with 22 bases remaining between them. CDR3 residues: CASSGPISGKLPYEQYF. The CDR3 DNA is TGTGCCAGCAGCGGACCGATATCCGGGAAACTACCCTACGAGCAGTACTTC.